These 15 T cell receptor beta chains were sequenced from one sample in a study of T-cell reconstitution after alpha-beta-depleted transplantation in children. Unique molecular identifiers were incorporated during preparation of the TCRbeta library. A single record per CDR3 protein comes from TCRdb applying MiXCR to the PCR reads. The sample gives about 580,000 distinct CDR3 sequences, about 23% of which show up once; 13% to 15% is in the top ten. The sequenced sample was PBMCs, mostly from graft donor cells, obtained 360 days after TCRalphabeta/CD19-depleted stem cell transplant. Receptors originate from a boy in the first two years of life who had a stem cell transplant for acute myeloid leukemia, so the T cells may come from the graft donor.

The rearrangement joins TRBV2 to TRBJ2-2, with D hard to call. CDR1 and CDR2 (germline): SNHLY, FYNNEI. The CDR3 covers 16 residues. Trimming removed 5 bases at V and 2 bases at J, with 15 bases between. This CDR3 is CASSPRAWSNTGELFF. The CDR3 region has the DNA TGTGCCAGCAGTCCTCGGGCCTGGAGTAACACCGGGGAGCTGTTTTTT.

In its sample, this clonotype was seen many times. This chain connects TRBV19 to TRBJ2-3; D gene uncertain. The germline V gene encodes CDR1 LNHDA and CDR2 SQIVND (reference sequence). V was cut by 0 bases and J by 1 base, with 11 bases left in between. CDR3 size: 16 residues. CDR3 coding DNA: TGTGCCAGTAGTATAGATCATGGAACTCGCACAGATACGCAGTATTTT. It yields the protein CASSIDHGTRTDTQYF.

This clonotype appeared many times. The rearrangement uses TRBV20-1 and TRBJ2-1; tentatively, D is TRBD2 (5 bases). This CDR3 comprises 14 residues. CDR1 is DFQATT and CDR2 is SNEGSKA in the germline V gene (reference sequence). V lost 5 bases and J lost 7, with 18 bases in between. CDR3: CSAPGLHSFNEQFF. The DNA for the CDR3 is TGCAGTGCTCCAGGACTCCATTCCTTTAATGAGCAGTTCTTC.

In nucleotides, the CDR3 is TGCGCCAGCGGCGAATCTACAGATACGCAGTATTTT. Its protein is CASGESTDTQYF. V and J are TRBV5-1 and TRBJ2-3; D remains ambiguous. From germline, CDR1 is SGHRS and CDR2 YFSETQ. The germline V and J ends were trimmed by 7 bases and 3 bases, with 9 bases remaining between them. The CDR3 length is 12 residues.

This chain connects TRBV12-3 or TRBV12-4 to TRBJ1-5, with TRBD1 matching over 8 bases. V lost 5 bases to trimming and J lost 7 bases; unmatched junction nucleotides: 13. This CDR3 contains 16 residues. The CDR3 nucleotides read TGTGCCAGCAGTCCTGACCCGACAGGGGTGGGACAGCCCCAGCATTTT. Its translation: CASSPDPTGVGQPQHF.

This clonotype has at least ten counts. The chain recombines TRBV12-3 or TRBV12-4 with TRBJ2-6; no definite D call. The CDR3 length is 14 residues. The V and J ends lost 6 bases and 2 bases respectively, with 8 bases between them. The CDR3 DNA is TGTGCCAGCAGCACAACCACTGGGGCCAACGTCCTGACTTTC. It encodes CASSTTTGANVLTF.

This clonotype was picked up a small number of times. The rearrangement joins TRBV6-1 to TRBJ1-5; D possibly corresponds to TRBD1 (5 bases). This CDR3 is 14 amino acids long. Deletions cut 10 bases from V and 4 bases from J, with 17 bases between. CDR1 MNHNS and CDR2 SASEGT come from the germline V gene. The CDR3 here is CATSAHRGNQPQHF. DNA for the CDR3: TGTGCCACCTCCGCCCACCGGGGGAATCAGCCCCAGCATTTT.

CDR3 nucleotides: TGCGCCAGCAGCCAACGGACGCAGGGGGCAGGAGGCTACACCTTC. As protein: CASSQRTQGAGGYTF. V usage is TRBV4-3 and J usage is TRBJ1-2, with 8 bases lining up with TRBD1. The germline CDR1 and CDR2 sequences are LGHNA and YSLEER. The CDR3 covers 15 residues. Unmatched junction bases numbered 10, after V lost 2 bases and J lost 8 bases.

The chain links TRBV27 to TRBJ1-3; no clear D. Trimming cost V 8 bases and J 0 bases, with 8 bases left between them. The germline V gene encodes CDR1 MNHEY and CDR2 SMNVEV (reference sequence). The CDR3 has 13 amino acids. DNA for the CDR3: TGTGCCAGCGGCTTCTCCTCTGGAAACACCATATATTTT. Translated: CASGFSSGNTIYF.

This clonotype has ten or more counts. The chain uses TRBV5-1 and TRBJ1-4, with D perhaps TRBD1 (6 bases). Trimming took off 3 bases at V and 5 bases at J, with 11 bases between the two ends. This CDR3 is built from 14 residues. CDR1 and CDR2 (germline): SGHRS, YFSETQ. The CDR3 DNA sequence: TGCGCCAGCAGCTCGGGACACCGAAATGAAAAACTGTTTTTT. Encoded protein: CASSSGHRNEKLFF.

With regard to this clonotype: Sequence at one end of the junction differs from germline and may be a read error. The chain uses TRBV5-1 and TRBJ1-1, with D hard to call. CDR3 length: 17 amino acids. Germline-derived CDR1 and CDR2 are SGHRS and YFSETQ. The CDR3 region is CASRRTREVGMNAEAFF. The DNA for the CDR3 is TGCGCCAGCAGACGGACGCGGGAGGTGGGAATGAACGCTGAAGCTTTCTTT.

This clonotype was counted only a few times. The chain employs TRBV6-6 and TRBJ1-5; D call uncertain. CDR1 MNHNY and CDR2 SVGAGI come from the germline V gene (reference sequence). V was clipped by 2 bases and J by 6 bases, with 8 bases between them. The CDR3 contains 13 residues. The CDR3 DNA reads as TGTGCCAGCAGTTACAGGGTTAGTCAGCCCCAGCATTTT. Translating it yields CASSYRVSQPQHF.

In its sample, this clonotype was seen a few times. The J gene is TRBJ2-7, the V gene TRBV9, with D tentatively TRBD1 or TRBD2 (5 bases each). Germline values: CDR1 SGDLS, CDR2 YYNGEE. V lost 4 bases and J 6 bases, leaving 11 bases between the germline ends. The CDR3 consists of 12 residues. The CDR3 protein is CASSIDGGEQYF. The CDR3 bases are TGTGCCAGCAGCATTGATGGGGGCGAGCAGTACTTC.

This clonotype has a count of ten or more. The rearrangement links TRBV5-1 to TRBJ2-2; no reliable D call. CDR3 size: 14 residues. The V gene's germline CDR1 is SGHRS and CDR2 YFSETQ. Between the trimmed V and J ends, which lost 0 bases and 3 bases, there was a span of 6 bases. CDR3 protein: CASSLGPYTGELFF. In DNA form, the CDR3 reads TGCGCCAGCAGCTTGGGCCCGTACACCGGGGAGCTGTTTTTT.

This chain joins TRBV7-2 and TRBJ2-2, with D perhaps TRBD1 (6 bases). From germline, CDR1 is SGHTA and CDR2 FQGNSA. V gave up 4 bases and J gave up 7 bases, with 7 bases separating them. This CDR3 has 12 residues. The CDR3 sequence: CASSSRGGELFF. The CDR3 DNA reads TGTGCCAGCAGCTCCAGGGGCGGGGAGCTGTTTTTT.